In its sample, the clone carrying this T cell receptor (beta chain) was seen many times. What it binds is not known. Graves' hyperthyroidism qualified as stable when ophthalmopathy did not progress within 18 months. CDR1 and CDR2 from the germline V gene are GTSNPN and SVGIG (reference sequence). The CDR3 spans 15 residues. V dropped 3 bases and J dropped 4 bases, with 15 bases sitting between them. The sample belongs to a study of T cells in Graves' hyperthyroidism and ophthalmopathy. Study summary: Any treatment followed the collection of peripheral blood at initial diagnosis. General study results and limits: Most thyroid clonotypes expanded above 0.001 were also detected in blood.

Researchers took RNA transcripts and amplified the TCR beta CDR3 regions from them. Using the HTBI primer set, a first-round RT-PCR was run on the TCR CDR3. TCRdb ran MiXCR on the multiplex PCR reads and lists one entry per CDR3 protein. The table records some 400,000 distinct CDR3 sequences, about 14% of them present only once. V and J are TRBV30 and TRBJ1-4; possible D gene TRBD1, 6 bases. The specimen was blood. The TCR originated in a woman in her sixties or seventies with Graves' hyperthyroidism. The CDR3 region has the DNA TGTGCCTGGAGCCGACACGGACAGAGTAATGAAAAACTGTTTTTT. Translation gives CAWSRHGQSNEKLFF. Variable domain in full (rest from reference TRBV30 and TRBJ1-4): SQTIHQWPATLVQPVGSPLSLECTVEGTSNPNLYWYRQAAGRGLQLLFYSVGIGQISSEVPQNLSASRPQDRQFILSSKKLLLSDSGFYLCAWSRHGQSNEKLFFGSGTQLSVL.